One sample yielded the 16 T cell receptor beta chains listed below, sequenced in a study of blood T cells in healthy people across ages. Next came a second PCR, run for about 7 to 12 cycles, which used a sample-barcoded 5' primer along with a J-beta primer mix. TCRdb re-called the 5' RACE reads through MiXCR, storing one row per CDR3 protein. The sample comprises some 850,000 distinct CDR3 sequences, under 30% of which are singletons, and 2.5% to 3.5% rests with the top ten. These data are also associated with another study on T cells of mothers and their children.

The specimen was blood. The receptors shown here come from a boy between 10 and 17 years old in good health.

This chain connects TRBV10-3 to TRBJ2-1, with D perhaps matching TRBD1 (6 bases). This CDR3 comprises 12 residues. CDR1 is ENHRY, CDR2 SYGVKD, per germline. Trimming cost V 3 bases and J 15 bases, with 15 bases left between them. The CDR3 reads CAISDPTGLWFF. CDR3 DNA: TGTGCCATCAGTGACCCGACAGGCCTCTGGTTCTTC.

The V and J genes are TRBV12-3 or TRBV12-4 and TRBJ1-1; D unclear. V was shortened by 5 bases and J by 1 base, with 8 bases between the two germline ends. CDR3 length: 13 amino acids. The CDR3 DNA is TGTGCCAGCAGTGGACTCGGGAACACTGAAGCTTTCTTT. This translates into CASSGLGNTEAFF.

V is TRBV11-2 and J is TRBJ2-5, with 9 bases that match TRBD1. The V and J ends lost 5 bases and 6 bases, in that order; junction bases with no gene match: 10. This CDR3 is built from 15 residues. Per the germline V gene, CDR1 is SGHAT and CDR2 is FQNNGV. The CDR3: CASSQLTGGGKTQYF. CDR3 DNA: TGTGCCAGCAGCCAACTAACAGGGGGCGGGAAGACCCAGTACTTC.

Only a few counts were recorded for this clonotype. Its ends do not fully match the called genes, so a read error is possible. CDR3 in amino acids: CASSSLDGSYEQCF. In DNA, the CDR3 is TGTGCCAGCAGTTCCCTGGACGGCTCCTACGAGCAGTGCTTC. V usage is TRBV12-3 or TRBV12-4 and J usage is TRBJ2-5; D unresolved. The CDR3 has 14 residues.

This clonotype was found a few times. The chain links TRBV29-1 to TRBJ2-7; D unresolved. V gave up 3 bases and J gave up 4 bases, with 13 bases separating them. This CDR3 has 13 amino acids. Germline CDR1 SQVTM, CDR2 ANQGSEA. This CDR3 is CSVEPGRSYEQYF. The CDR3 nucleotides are TGCAGCGTTGAGCCAGGACGGAGTTACGAGCAGTACTTC.

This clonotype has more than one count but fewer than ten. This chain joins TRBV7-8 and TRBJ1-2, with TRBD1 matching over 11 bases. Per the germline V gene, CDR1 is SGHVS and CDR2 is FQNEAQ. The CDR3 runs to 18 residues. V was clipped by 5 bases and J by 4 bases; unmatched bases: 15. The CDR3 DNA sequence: TGTGCCAGCAGCCCCCGCACACCGGGACAGGGGGTCGGCTATGGCTACACCTTC. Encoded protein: CASSPRTPGQGVGYGYTF.

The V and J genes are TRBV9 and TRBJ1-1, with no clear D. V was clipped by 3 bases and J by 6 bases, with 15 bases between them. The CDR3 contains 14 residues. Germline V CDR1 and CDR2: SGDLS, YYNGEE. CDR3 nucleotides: TGTGCCAGCAGCGCGGAATTAAGAGGGTCTGAAGCTTTCTTT. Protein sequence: CASSAELRGSEAFF.

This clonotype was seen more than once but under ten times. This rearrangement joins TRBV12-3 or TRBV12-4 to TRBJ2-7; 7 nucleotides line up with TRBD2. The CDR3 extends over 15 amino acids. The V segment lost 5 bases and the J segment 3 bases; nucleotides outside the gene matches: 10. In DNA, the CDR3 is TGTGCCAGCAGTCCCCGAGTGGGGGGGGTCTACGAGCAGTACTTC. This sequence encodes CASSPRVGGVYEQYF.

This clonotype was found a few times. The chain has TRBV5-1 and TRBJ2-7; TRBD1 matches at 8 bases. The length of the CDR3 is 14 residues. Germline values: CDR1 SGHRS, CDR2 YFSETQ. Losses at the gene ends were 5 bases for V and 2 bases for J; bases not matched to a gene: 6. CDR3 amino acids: CASRWDRNPYEQYF. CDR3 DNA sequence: TGCGCCAGCAGATGGGACAGGAATCCCTACGAGCAGTACTTC.

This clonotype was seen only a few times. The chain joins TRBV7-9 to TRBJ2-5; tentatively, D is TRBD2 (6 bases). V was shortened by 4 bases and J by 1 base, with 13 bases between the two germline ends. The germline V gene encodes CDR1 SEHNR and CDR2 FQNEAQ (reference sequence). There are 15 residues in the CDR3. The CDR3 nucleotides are TGTGCCAGCAGCTCCCCGGGCGGGGCCCAAGAGACCCAGTACTTC. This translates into CASSSPGGAQETQYF. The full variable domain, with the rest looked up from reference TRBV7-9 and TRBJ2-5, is DTGVSQNPRHKITKRGQNVTFRCDPISEHNRLYWYRQTLGQGPEFLTYFQNEAQLEKSRLLSDRFSAERPKGSFSTLEIQRTEQGDSAMYLCASSSPGGAQETQYFGPGTRLLVL.

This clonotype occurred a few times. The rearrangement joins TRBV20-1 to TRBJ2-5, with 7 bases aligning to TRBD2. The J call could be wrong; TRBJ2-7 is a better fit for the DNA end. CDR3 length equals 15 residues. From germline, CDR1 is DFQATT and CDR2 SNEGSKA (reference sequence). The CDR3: CSARSEQRGLYEQYF. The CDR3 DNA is TGCAGTGCTAGAAGCGAGCAGCGGGGACTCTACGAGCAGTACTTC.

The CDR3 region is CASSLRGLAKTYEQYF. The CDR3 nucleotides read TGTGCCAGCAGCTTGAGAGGACTAGCGAAAACCTACGAGCAGTACTTC. The rearrangement joins TRBV12-3 or TRBV12-4 to TRBJ2-5; 9 positions match TRBD2. The assigned J gene may be wrong: the sequence end matches TRBJ2-7 better. CDR3 size: 16 residues.

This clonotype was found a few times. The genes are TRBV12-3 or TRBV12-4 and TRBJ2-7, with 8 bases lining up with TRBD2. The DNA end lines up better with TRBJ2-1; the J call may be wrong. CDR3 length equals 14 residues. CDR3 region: CASSWASGFNEQFF. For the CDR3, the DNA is TGTGCCAGCAGTTGGGCTAGCGGGTTCAATGAGCAGTTCTTC.

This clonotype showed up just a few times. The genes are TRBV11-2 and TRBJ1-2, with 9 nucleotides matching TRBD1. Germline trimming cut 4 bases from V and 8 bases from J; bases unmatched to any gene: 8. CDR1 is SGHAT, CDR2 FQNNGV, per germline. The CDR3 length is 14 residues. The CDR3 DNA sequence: TGTGCCAGCAGCTCCCTAAGGGACAGGGACGGCTACACCTTC. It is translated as CASSSLRDRDGYTF.

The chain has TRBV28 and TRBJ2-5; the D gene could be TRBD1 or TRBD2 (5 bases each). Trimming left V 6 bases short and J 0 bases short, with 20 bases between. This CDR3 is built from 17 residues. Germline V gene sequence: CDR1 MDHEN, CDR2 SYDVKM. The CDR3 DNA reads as TGTGCCAGCAGCTGGGGGAAGGCGAAACCTTACCAAGAGACCCAGTACTTC. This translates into CASSWGKAKPYQETQYF. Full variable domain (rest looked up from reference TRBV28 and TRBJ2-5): DVKVTQSSRYLVKRTGEKVFLECVQDMDHENMFWYRQDPGLGLRLIYFSYDVKMKEKGDIPEGYSVSREKKERFSLILESASTNQTSMYLCASSWGKAKPYQETQYFGPGTRLLVL.

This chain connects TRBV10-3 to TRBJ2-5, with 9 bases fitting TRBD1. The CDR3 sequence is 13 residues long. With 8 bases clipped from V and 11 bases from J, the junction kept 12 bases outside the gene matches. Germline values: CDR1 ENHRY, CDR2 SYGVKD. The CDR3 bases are TGTGCCATCTGGGACAGGGAAATAGGGGAGCAGTACTTC. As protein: CAIWDREIGEQYF.